One and the same sample provided the 30 T cell receptor beta chains below, sequenced in a study of blood T cells in healthy people across ages. Together with a sample-barcoded 5' primer, a J-beta primer mix was included in a second PCR lasting about 7 to 12 cycles. TCRdb itself ran the 5' RACE reads through MiXCR, one entry per CDR3 protein. This table has approximately 800,000 distinct CDR3 sequences, about half appearing once. Sequenced input: blood. The receptors derive from a man older than 75 in good health.

A few counts support this clonotype. The chain is built from TRBV29-1 and TRBJ2-1, with D maybe TRBD2 (6 bases). This CDR3 is built from 15 residues. Germline CDR1 and CDR2: SQVTM and ANQGSEA. V lost 6 bases and J 0 bases, leaving 15 bases between the germline ends. The CDR3: CSVKLALFSYNEQFF. In DNA form, the CDR3 reads TGCAGCGTCAAGCTAGCGCTTTTCTCCTACAATGAGCAGTTCTTC.

This sequence joins TRBV7-2 and TRBJ1-2; tentative D call: TRBD1 (6 bases). The germline gives CDR1 SGHTA, CDR2 FQGNSA. The CDR3 is made up of 15 amino acids. Trimming left V 5 bases short and J 7 bases short, with 20 bases between. CDR3 nucleotide sequence: TGTGCCAGCAGCCAAAACGGGGGGCCTGGTTTTGGCTACACCTTC. Protein product: CASSQNGGPGFGYTF.

This chain links TRBV20-1 with TRBJ2-7; 8 nucleotides align to TRBD2. This CDR3 is 12 amino acids long. Germline CDR1 DFQATT, CDR2 SNEGSKA (reference sequence). V lost 6 bases and J lost 3; bases outside the gene matches: 4. The CDR3 region has the DNA TGCAGTGCAACCGGGACTAGCTACGAGCAGTACTTC. This codes for CSATGTSYEQYF.

In this sample, this clonotype turned up many times. The chain uses TRBV29-1 and TRBJ2-1; TRBD2 matches 7 bases. With 6 bases clipped from V and 9 bases from J, the junction kept 11 bases outside the gene matches. The CDR3 is 13 amino acids. The V gene's germline CDR1 is SQVTM and CDR2 ANQGSEA. This CDR3 reads CSVGTTGRGEQFF. The CDR3 DNA is TGCAGCGTCGGGACTACCGGGCGAGGTGAGCAGTTCTTC.

This clonotype has a handful of counts. The V and J genes are TRBV29-1 and TRBJ2-3; 7 nucleotides align to TRBD2. The CDR3 length is 14 residues. The V gene end was trimmed by 2 bases and the J gene end by 2 bases; junction bases not matched to a gene: 4. Looked up from germline, CDR1 is SQVTM and CDR2 is ANQGSEA. The CDR3 region has the DNA TGCAGCGTTGAACGAGCGGGACTCACAGATACGCAGTATTTT. Protein: CSVERAGLTDTQYF.

V is TRBV29-1 and J is TRBJ1-1; no clear D gene. V gave up 4 bases and J gave up 7 bases, with 7 bases separating them. There are 10 residues in the CDR3. Germline CDR1 and CDR2: SQVTM and ANQGSEA. In DNA form, the CDR3 reads TGCAGCGTTGCTTCGGGTGAAGCTTTCTTT. Its translation is CSVASGEAFF.

This clonotype was seen only a few times. This rearrangement joins TRBV9 to TRBJ2-7, with D perhaps TRBD1 or TRBD2 (6 bases each). With 2 bases removed from V and 6 bases from J, the gap between germline ends came to 15 bases. CDR3 size: 14 residues. Germline CDR1 is SGDLS and CDR2 is YYNGEE. The CDR3 DNA reads TGTGCCAGCAGCGTCAATATACAGGGAGGCGAGCAGTACTTC. This encodes CASSVNIQGGEQYF.

This clonotype was detected many times. The chain joins TRBV12-3 or TRBV12-4 to TRBJ2-1; 8 bases align to TRBD1. This CDR3 is built from 15 residues. The junction had 4 bases not matched to a gene; V was cut back by 6 bases and J by 0 bases. CDR3 amino acids: CASSPDRGSYNEQFF. CDR3 nucleotides: TGTGCCAGCAGCCCTGACAGGGGCTCCTACAATGAGCAGTTCTTC.

The chain has TRBV15 and TRBJ2-4; 7 bases match TRBD1. The germline V gene has CDR1 LNHNV and CDR2 YYDKDF (reference sequence). The V gene end was trimmed by 0 bases and the J gene end by 15 bases; junction bases not matched to a gene: 14. The CDR3 loop spans 15 amino acids. This chain's CDR3 is CATSRDLATGSNAYF. The DNA of the CDR3 is TGTGCCACCAGCAGAGATTTAGCGACAGGGTCCAATGCGTACTTC.

There are a few counts of this clonotype. The chain recombines TRBV7-3 with TRBJ2-3; the D gene is possibly TRBD1 (7 bases). The V end was cut by 0 bases, the J end by 5 bases, with 15 bases between. Germline assignment: CDR1 SGHTA and CDR2 FQGTGA. The CDR3 runs to 16 residues. The CDR3 bases are TGTGCCAGCAGCTTAACGCCAGGGGGGACAATAGATACGCAGTATTTT. The encoded protein is CASSLTPGGTIDTQYF.

This chain connects TRBV20-1 to TRBJ1-6, with TRBD1 matching 10 bases. The CDR3 spans 14 residues. In germline, CDR1 is DFQATT, CDR2 SNEGSKA (reference sequence). The V and J ends lost 3 bases and 9 bases, in that order; junction bases with no gene match: 5. CDR3: CSARAGTGVSPLHF. CDR3 DNA sequence: TGCAGTGCTAGGGCGGGGACAGGGGTTTCACCCCTCCACTTT.

This chain connects TRBV4-3 to TRBJ2-7; 7 bases line up with TRBD1. V was pared by 0 bases and J by 7 bases, with 9 bases of the junction left unmatched. Per germline, CDR1 LGHNA and CDR2 YSLEER. The CDR3 runs to 15 residues. The CDR3 DNA sequence: TGCGCCAGCAGCCAAGATTATAACAGGGGACATGAGCAGTACTTC. It translates to CASSQDYNRGHEQYF.

The chain uses TRBV18 and TRBJ2-7; 7 bases are a match to TRBD1. The CDR3 length is 14 residues. After removal of 6 bases from V and 5 bases from J, the junction contained 10 bases not matched to a gene. Per the germline V gene, CDR1 is KGHSH and CDR2 is LQKENI. CDR3 bases: TGTGCCAGCTCCCGGGGTACAGGGGAACACGAGCAGTACTTC. Its protein product is CASSRGTGEHEQYF.

This chain uses TRBV27 with TRBJ2-1, with TRBD2 matching 8 bases. Germline assignment: CDR1 MNHEY and CDR2 SMNVEV (reference sequence). The CDR3 has 16 amino acids. The V and J ends lost 4 bases and 0 bases, in that order; junction bases with no gene match: 5. This CDR3 reads CASSSRLASSYNEQFF. The CDR3 DNA reads as TGTGCCAGCAGTTCGCGACTAGCGAGCTCCTACAATGAGCAGTTCTTC.

The CDR3 bases are TGCAGTGCCCCCCCCAGCTCCTACAATGAGCAGTTCTTC. Translating it yields CSAPPSSYNEQFF. The V call is TRBV20-1, the J call TRBJ2-1; D is undetermined. CDR1 is DFQATT, CDR2 SNEGSKA, per germline (reference sequence). V shed 6 bases and J shed 0 bases, with 9 bases lying between them. The CDR3 has 13 residues.

The chain employs TRBV29-1 and TRBJ2-1, with 10 positions matching TRBD2. This CDR3 is 14 amino acids long. Per the germline V gene, CDR1 is SQVTM and CDR2 is ANQGSEA. V was pared by 5 bases and J by 7 bases, with 8 bases of the junction left unmatched. The CDR3 nucleotides read TGCAGCGTTTCTCTAGCGGGAGCGTGGAATGAGCAGTTCTTC. Translated, it gives CSVSLAGAWNEQFF.

This clonotype occurred a few times. The V and J genes are TRBV29-1 and TRBJ1-1; 10 bases agree with TRBD1. Germline V gives CDR1 SQVTM, CDR2 ANQGSEA. J lost 2 bases, V lost 7 bases, and 7 bases had no gene match. The CDR3 consists of 14 residues. In DNA form, the CDR3 reads TGCAGCGCTTCCGGGACAGGGGCAAACACTGAAGCTTTCTTT. This translates into CSASGTGANTEAFF. Together with reference TRBV29-1 and TRBJ1-1, the CDR3 gives the full variable domain: SAVISQKPSRDICQRGTSLTIQCQVDSQVTMMFWYRQQPGQSLTLIATANQGSEATYESGFVIDKFPISRPNLTFSTLTVSNMSPEDSSIYLCSASGTGANTEAFFGQGTRLTVV.

The chain joins TRBV6-2 or TRBV6-3 to TRBJ2-5; D remains ambiguous. Trimming left V 7 bases short and J 2 bases short, with 17 bases between. Germline CDR1 reads MNHEY; CDR2 reads SVGEGT. The CDR3 length is 15 residues. The CDR3 region is CASTTVGQNQETQYF. CDR3 in DNA: TGTGCCAGCACTACAGTTGGGCAGAATCAAGAGACCCAGTACTTC.

As regards this clonotype: It may be a read error: a sequence one base away is much more abundant. This chain links TRBV24-1 with TRBJ2-5, with 10 bases identical to TRBD2. CDR1 is KGHDR, CDR2 SFDVKD, per germline. The CDR3 runs to 16 residues. CDR3 coding DNA: TGTGCCACCAGTGACAAGGGACTAGCGAAACAAGGGACCCAGTACTTC. It specifies CATSDKGLAKQGTQYF.

This clonotype was counted between two and nine times. The genes are TRBV29-1 and TRBJ2-5; D not resolved. The V end was cut by 4 bases, the J end by 2 bases, with 14 bases between. Looked up from germline, CDR1 is SQVTM and CDR2 is ANQGSEA. The CDR3 covers 14 residues. In DNA form, the CDR3 reads TGCAGCGTTGCCCGCCTTGTGAGTCAAGAGACCCAGTACTTC. This encodes CSVARLVSQETQYF.

The chain links TRBV12-3 or TRBV12-4 to TRBJ2-3, with 10 positions matching TRBD2. The trim removed 3 bases at V and 5 bases at J, leaving 5 bases unmatched. CDR3 size: 15 residues. The CDR3 loop is CASSFLAGVRDTQYF. CDR3 sequence (DNA): TGTGCCAGCAGTTTCCTAGCGGGAGTGAGAGATACGCAGTATTTT.

This clonotype showed up many times. The rearrangement joins TRBV18 to TRBJ2-5; perhaps D is TRBD1 or TRBD2 (5 bases each). The CDR3 sequence is 14 residues long. The germline V gene encodes CDR1 KGHSH and CDR2 LQKENI. Trimming removed 8 bases from V and 2 bases from J, with 15 bases in between. The CDR3 is CASSPGTVQETQYF. As DNA, the CDR3 is TGTGCCAGCAGCCCAGGGACGGTTCAAGAGACCCAGTACTTC.

In this sample, this clonotype turned up many times. The rearrangement uses TRBV12-3 or TRBV12-4 and TRBJ2-7, with 9 bases aligning to TRBD2. The CDR3 is made up of 17 amino acids. J lost 5 bases, V lost 4 bases, and 15 bases had no gene match. CDR3 protein: CASSWGAGGSGRDEQYF. CDR3 DNA sequence: TGTGCCAGCAGTTGGGGGGCGGGTGGTAGCGGGAGAGACGAGCAGTACTTC.

The chain is built from TRBV27 and TRBJ2-7; TRBD2 aligns across 12 bases. The V and J ends lost 3 bases and 2 bases, in that order; junction bases with no gene match: 2. Germline V gene data show CDR1 as MNHEY and CDR2 as SMNVEV (reference sequence). This CDR3 contains 15 residues. Here the CDR3 reads CASSFRLAGAYEQYF. The CDR3 coding sequence is TGTGCCAGCAGTTTCAGACTAGCGGGAGCCTACGAGCAGTACTTC.

The chain uses TRBV29-1 and TRBJ2-1; 7 bases fit TRBD2. Unmatched junction bases numbered 6, after V lost 6 bases and J lost 4 bases. CDR1 and CDR2 (germline): SQVTM, ANQGSEA. The CDR3 length is 13 residues. CDR3 sequence: CSVGGSAYNEQFF. As DNA, the CDR3 is TGCAGCGTGGGGGGGTCGGCTTACAATGAGCAGTTCTTC.

CDR3 amino acids: CASSFVSAPSTEAFF. In DNA form, the CDR3 reads TGTGCCAGCAGTTTTGTTTCCGCTCCGAGCACTGAAGCTTTCTTT. J is TRBJ1-1 and V is TRBV28; D unresolved. Trimming shortened V by 3 bases and J by 4 bases, and 15 bases separated the two germline ends. CDR1 and CDR2 from the germline V gene are MDHEN and SYDVKM. The CDR3 is 15 residues long.

In this sample, this clonotype turned up a few times. This sequence joins TRBV5-4 and TRBJ2-7; 11 bases line up with TRBD1. The CDR3 runs to 16 residues. Germline CDR1 SGHNT, CDR2 YYREEE (reference sequence). After removal of 0 bases from V and 0 bases from J, the junction contained 2 bases not matched to a gene. CDR3 in DNA: TGTGCCAGCAGCTTGGCGGGACAGGGGGTCTCCTACGAGCAGTACTTC. Its translation is CASSLAGQGVSYEQYF.

V is TRBV27 and J is TRBJ2-1, with 9 bases matching TRBD2. The junction had 15 bases not matched to a gene; V was cut back by 5 bases and J by 1 base. The CDR3 consists of 19 residues. CDR1 and CDR2 from the germline V gene are MNHEY and SMNVEV (reference sequence). CDR3: CASSKSGRSGGGSYNEQFF. Written as DNA, the CDR3 is TGTGCCAGCAGTAAGAGCGGGAGGTCGGGCGGGGGGTCCTACAATGAGCAGTTCTTC.

V is TRBV6-1 and J is TRBJ2-3, with TRBD1 matching over 9 bases. The CDR3 contains 14 residues. Unmatched junction bases numbered 6, after V lost 6 bases and J lost 5 bases. The V gene's germline CDR1 is MNHNS and CDR2 SASEGT. The CDR3 DNA follows: TGTGCCAGCAGGAAGGGACAGGGAGGAGATACGCAGTATTTT. It specifies CASRKGQGGDTQYF.

The gene calls are TRBV24-1 and TRBJ2-6; weak D call: TRBD2 (5 bases). Germline V gives CDR1 KGHDR, CDR2 SFDVKD. This CDR3 is 13 amino acids long. The V end lost 9 bases, the J end lost 4 bases, and 9 bases lay between the germline ends. For the CDR3, the DNA is TGTGCCACCGAGGGAGCCGGGGCCAACGTCCTGACTTTC. As protein: CATEGAGANVLTF.